This T cell receptor beta chain was identified in a study of T cell responses to AZD1222 COVID-19 vaccine. Repertoires were generated with immunoSEQ multiplex PCR, while TCRdb's copy carries only in-frame clones and drops some. Of about 72,000 clones listed, approximately 90% are singletons. Remarks on this clone: Antigen unknown.

Whole-study results and caveats: Across spike, vaccine-associated CD4 TCRs were found, dominant at 160-218 and 743-854. It was only a handful of AZD1222 recipients who were seropositive at baseline.

The TCR originated in an adult who received the AZD1222 COVID-19 vaccine. The sample was peripheral blood, taken 28 days after the second AZD1222 dose.

CDR3 coding DNA: TGTGCCAGCAGTGAAGGGGACAGTCAAGAGACCCAGTACTTC. Translating it yields CASSEGDSQETQYF. The chain carries TRBV2 and TRBJ2-5; TRBD1 aligns across 7 bases. V trimming: 1 base; J trimming: 2 bases; junction bases outside the gene matches: 1. CDR1 and CDR2 from the germline V gene are SNHLY and FYNNEI. The CDR3 has 14 amino acids.